This T cell receptor beta chain emerged from a study of shared clonotypes between healthy human individuals. Those who donated, Caucasian adults without exception, all lived in Nashville, Tennessee. 150 to 250 ng DNA, approximately 31,000 T cell genomes, went into each sorted-subset replicate PCR. Assay used: immunoSEQ multiplex PCR; TCRdb lists only in-frame clones, some missing. The sample has roughly 2.5 million clones, over 85% seen once. The sequenced sample was naive CD4+ T cells sorted from blood. Indicated subset: CD45RA+ positively selected. The sequence was collected from a man aged 18 to 35 in good health.

The CDR3 spells CASSTSGVPNEKLFF. The CDR3 DNA follows: TGTGCCAGTAGTACTTCCGGGGTCCCTAATGAAAAACTGTTTTTT. The chain employs TRBV19 and TRBJ1-4; D remains ambiguous. Germline V CDR1 and CDR2: LNHDA, SQIVND (reference sequence). The V gene lost 4 bases and the J gene lost 3 bases, with 12 bases spanning the gap. The CDR3 spans 15 residues.